The rows below give T cell receptor beta chains drawn from one sample of a study of OX40 agonist ivuxolimab in advanced cancers. Libraries were prepared by immunoSEQ multiplex PCR; TCRdb keeps only in-frame clonotypes and omits some of them. The sample contains around 65,000 clones, 80% to 95% of which appear only once. Sequenced material: CD4+ or CD8+ T cells sorted from blood, taken in a trial of the OX40 agonist ivuxolimab. The receptors come from an adult with an advanced solid tumor such as melanoma, head and neck, liver or kidney cancer. The CDR3 runs from the conserved cysteine through the conserved F or W. A D gene is named only where the DNA matches it firmly. Clone size is stated in some rows and not others, as once, few, many or a class when expanded.

>15|-|TRBJ1-1|-|TRBV11-3
CASSPPMGLLTEAFF
TGTGCCAGCAGCCCCCCCATGGGGTTGTTGACTGAAGCTTTCTTT
>15|TRBD2|TRBJ2-7|-|TRBV6-1
CASRLLLADRYEQYF
TGTGCCAGCAGGCTCCTTCTAGCGGACCGCTACGAGCAGTACTTC
>14|-|TRBJ1-1|-|TRBV7-9
CASSGWGVNTEAFF
TGTGCCAGCAGCGGTTGGGGGGTGAACACTGAAGCTTTCTTT
>18|TRBD2|TRBJ2-3|-|TRBV7-6
CASSLRLPTSGSTDTQYF
TGTGCCAGCAGCTTAAGACTACCGACTAGCGGTAGCACAGATACGCAGTATTTT
>13|-|TRBJ2-1|-|TRBV5-8
CASSTGDYNEQFF
TGTGCCAGCAGCACGGGGGACTACAATGAGCAGTTCTTC
>18|TRBD1|TRBJ2-5|-|TRBV14
CASSPGTGDFWPGETQYF
TGTGCCAGCAGCCCCGGGACAGGGGACTTTTGGCCGGGGGAGACCCAGTACTTC
>17|-|TRBJ2-1|-|TRBV4-3
CASSQDLSGEKGNEQFF
TGCGCCAGCAGCCAAGATTTATCCGGGGAGAAGGGCAATGAGCAGTTCTTC
>14|-|TRBJ1-2|-|TRBV5-5
CASSLPRGYDGYTF
TGTGCCAGCAGCTTGCCCAGGGGATATGATGGCTACACCTTC
>11|-|TRBJ2-7|-|TRBV7-6
CASSPSYEQYF
TGTGCCAGCAGCCCCTCCTACGAGCAGTACTTC
>14|-|TRBJ2-5|once|TRBV14
CASSQDPGRETQYF
TGTGCCAGCAGCCAAGACCCGGGAAGGGAGACCCAGTACTTC
>16|-|TRBJ2-7|-|TRBV11-3
CASSLDLAGDPYEQYF
TGTGCCAGCAGCTTAGATTTGGCAGGGGATCCCTACGAGCAGTACTTC
>15|-|TRBJ2-7|-|TRBV6-5
CASSYSSGDYYEQYF
TGTGCCAGCAGTTACTCGTCAGGGGACTACTACGAGCAGTACTTC
>14|TRBD1|TRBJ1-5|once|TRBV7-9
CASSLGQGNQPQHF
TGTGCCAGCAGCTTGGGACAGGGCAATCAGCCCCAGCATTTT
>14|-|TRBJ1-5|-|TRBV6-1
CASSFRLSNQPQHF
TGTGCCAGCAGTTTTCGTTTAAGCAATCAGCCCCAGCATTTT
>17|-|TRBJ2-3|once|TRBV4-1
CASSQDPITTDTDTQYF
TGCGCCAGCAGCCAGGACCCCATTACCACCGACACAGATACGCAGTATTTT
>14|-|TRBJ2-7|-|TRBV6-5
CASSKDLIGYEQYF
TGTGCCAGCAGTAAGGACTTAATCGGCTACGAGCAGTACTTC